This TCR beta chain is drawn from a study of molecular identifiers for immune sequencing clone quantification (dated by TCRdb to between 2018 and 2020). Looking at the study overall: For a replicate experiment, the RNA from either approximately 20,000 or 100,000 naive CD8 T cells was divided into five aliquots, and four of those aliquots went on to sequencing. This methods study used CD8 T cells to benchmark TCR RNA copy counting and molecular-identifier clustering-based TCR repertoire sequencing (MIDCIRS). The full study reports these points: The naive libraries included spiked-in Jurkat TCR RNA (approximately 11 copies' worth), and this RNA is not part of the donor repertoire. Highly expanded clone sizes could be underestimated because identical TCR molecules may share a barcode. Spiked-in Jurkat TCR RNA equal to a single cell's worth was reported to be detectable even within one million naive CD8 T cells. Modeling gave about three recovered TCR RNA copies per cell versus 8 to 10 by digital PCR, implying about 30% capture efficiency. In CMV-specific effector cells, over 99% of molecules were held by clones above 20 RNA copies, whereas under 1% of molecules were held by such clones in naive cells. When barcode sub-clustering was omitted, TCR diversity was inflated by chimeric consensus sequences, with chimeras reaching as high as 47%.

Libraries of naive CD8 T cells were generated from roughly 20,000 to 1,000,000 sorted cells, with 10%, 30% or 50% of the purified RNA used. Naive CD8 T cells, defined as CD8+CD4-CCR7+CD45RA+, were FACS-sorted into RLT Plus buffer on a BD FACSAria II. To test detection sensitivity, Jurkat RNA equivalent to over 8 TCR copies was spiked into samples of roughly 18,000-1,000,000 naive CD8 T cells. CD8 T cells were enriched with RosetteSep CD8+ T Cell Enrichment Cocktail and Ficoll-Paque, followed by ACK red cell lysis. This clonotype was counted a few times. Its antigen target is currently unknown. It has no much larger one-base neighbor in the sample; base qualities were not kept. The library was prepared using PCR. TCRdb records Illumina HiSeq 4000 as the sequencer. Bulk TCR libraries were prepared as previously described, using TCR primers listed in Table S5. Total RNA was purified with the Qiagen AllPrep DNA/RNA kit. Before analysis, reads from multiple sequencing runs of one library were combined. On the authors' methods: Only reads with exact TCR constant sequence were kept, trimmed to 150 nt, and grouped by their 12-nt molecular barcodes. Reads inside each barcode group were sub-clustered using a 15% Levenshtein threshold, and a quality-weighted consensus sequence was constructed for each RNA molecule. Non-functional sequences were filtered out, along with any lower-count sequence sitting one edit away from another sequence. On the basis of fitting two negative binomial distributions, barcode sub-clusters with fewer than 20% of the maximum read count were discarded. TCRdb reprocessing: public reads trimmed at Q25 with fastp, clones called with MiXCR, in-frame beta chains kept. Rows with a matching CDR3 protein are joined into one entry that keeps the most common DNA and genes. For this entry, the V and J calls and clone size follow TCRdb and not the study's own pipeline. For this sample the table gives some 320,000 distinct CDR3 sequences, of which roughly a fifth were detected only once. Together, the top ten hold about 0.81% of the sample.

Material: naive CD8+ T cells from blood, with Jurkat cell RNA spiked in. This specimen's cell subset or site label, interpreted: FACS-sorted CD8+CD4-CCR7+CD45RA+ naive T cells. The receptor comes from a human donor in good health. Some libraries in this study had Jurkat cell RNA spiked in.

The nucleotide sequence is TGTGCCAGCAGCCAAGATCCGGTCGGATCCCTAGCCAAAAACATTCAGTACTTC. This gives the protein CASSQDPVGSLAKNIQYF. This chain joins TRBV3-1 to TRBJ2-4; no D gene can be assigned with confidence. A distance of 15 bases separates the germline ends of V and J, which lose 0 bases and 0 bases respectively. The germline V gene (reference sequence) specifies LGHDT as CDR1 and YNNKEL as CDR2. Including the terminal cysteine and phenylalanine, the CDR3 comprises 18 residues. The entry retains the CDR3 DNA only, 54 bases that are in frame from base 1.